A single sample is the source of the 9 T cell receptor beta chains below, sequenced in a study of T cells in Graves' hyperthyroidism and ophthalmopathy. Researchers amplified the TCR beta CDR3 regions from RNA transcripts. HTBI primers were used for first-round RT-PCR of the TCR CDR3. TCRdb analysed the multiplex PCR reads with MiXCR anew, one entry per CDR3 protein. The sample lists about 250,000 distinct CDR3 sequences, around 25% occurring once. The sequencing input was blood. These receptors were collected from a woman aged 40 to 50 with Graves' ophthalmopathy.

In this sample, this clonotype turned up many times. The CDR3 region is CASSRTGTPNTGELFF. For the CDR3, the DNA is TGTGCCAGCAGCCGAACCGGGACACCAAACACCGGGGAGCTGTTTTTT. This chain connects TRBV6-1 to TRBJ2-2, with a weak D call TRBD1 (6 bases). In germline, CDR1 is MNHNS, CDR2 SASEGT. The CDR3 is 16 amino acids. Trimming shortened V by 6 bases and J by 2 bases, and 16 bases separated the two germline ends.

This clonotype has ten or more counts. The rearrangement uses TRBV6-1 and TRBJ2-5; 10 nucleotides match TRBD2. The CDR3 runs to 15 residues. Germline CDR1 and CDR2: MNHNS and SASEGT. The V gene end was trimmed by 3 bases and the J gene end by 5 bases; junction bases not matched to a gene: 6. The CDR3 coding sequence is TGTGCCAGCAGTGATGGAGCGGGAGGGACGGAGACCCAGTACTTC. Translated: CASSDGAGGTETQYF.

This clonotype appeared a few times. The chain is built from TRBV6-2 or TRBV6-3 and TRBJ2-7; 11 nucleotides align to TRBD1. There are 13 residues in the CDR3. Germline values: CDR1 MNHEY, CDR2 SVGEGT. J was trimmed by 0 bases and V by 10 bases; bases with no gene match: 2. CDR3 loop: CATGQGASYEQYF. The DNA of the CDR3 is TGTGCCACCGGACAGGGGGCCTCCTACGAGCAGTACTTC.

The rearrangement joins TRBV11-2 to TRBJ2-5, with TRBD2 matching over 12 bases. The CDR3 length is 16 residues. Germline V gives CDR1 SGHAT, CDR2 FQNNGV. V was clipped by 4 bases and J by 5 bases; unmatched bases: 8. CDR3 in amino acids: CASSYLAGGISETQYF. CDR3 nucleotide sequence: TGTGCCAGCAGCTATCTAGCGGGGGGGATCAGCGAGACCCAGTACTTC.

This clonotype was found many times. V usage is TRBV27 and J usage is TRBJ1-2; D possibly corresponds to TRBD1 (5 bases). This CDR3 spans 14 amino acids. Per germline, CDR1 MNHEY and CDR2 SMNVEV (reference sequence). Trimming stripped 6 bases from V and 3 bases from J, with 14 bases between. CDR3 nucleotides: TGTGCCAGCAGCAGACAGCCGAGGGACTATGGCTACACCTTC. This encodes CASSRQPRDYGYTF.

CDR3 residues: CASRKGQDYGYTF. DNA of the CDR3: TGTGCCAGCAGAAAGGGGCAGGATTATGGCTACACCTTC. J is TRBJ1-2 and V is TRBV7-3, with D maybe TRBD1 (5 bases). The CDR3 has 13 residues. From germline, CDR1 is SGHTA and CDR2 FQGTGA. Trimming removed 6 bases at V and 5 bases at J, with 13 bases between.

The genes are TRBV28 and TRBJ2-5; 12 nucleotides agree with TRBD2. Germline CDR1 and CDR2: MDHEN and SYDVKM. V shed 2 bases, J shed 5 bases, and the junction held 6 bases outside the gene matches. The length of the CDR3 is 16 residues. The CDR3: CASSLTLAGGLETQYF. DNA of the CDR3: TGTGCCAGCAGTTTAACACTAGCGGGAGGTTTGGAGACCCAGTACTTC.

This clonotype occurred many times. The chain joins TRBV7-9 to TRBJ2-7; the D is unclear. Germline V CDR1 and CDR2: SEHNR, FQNEAQ (reference sequence). CDR3 length: 13 residues. Trimming shortened V by 1 base and J by 5 bases, and 9 bases separated the two germline ends. In nucleotides, the CDR3 is TGTGCCAGCAGCTTAGGACCGAACAACGAGCAGTACTTC. This encodes CASSLGPNNEQYF.

This clonotype was recorded at least ten times. This rearrangement joins TRBV4-1 to TRBJ2-5, with D possibly matching TRBD2 (6 bases). The CDR3 runs 14 residues. Trimming shortened V by 1 base and J by 3 bases, and 9 bases separated the two germline ends. The germline CDR1 and CDR2 sequences are MGHRA and YSYEKL. The chain's CDR3 is CASSQVRGKETQYF. The CDR3 nucleotides read TGCGCCAGCAGCCAAGTTCGGGGGAAAGAGACCCAGTACTTC.